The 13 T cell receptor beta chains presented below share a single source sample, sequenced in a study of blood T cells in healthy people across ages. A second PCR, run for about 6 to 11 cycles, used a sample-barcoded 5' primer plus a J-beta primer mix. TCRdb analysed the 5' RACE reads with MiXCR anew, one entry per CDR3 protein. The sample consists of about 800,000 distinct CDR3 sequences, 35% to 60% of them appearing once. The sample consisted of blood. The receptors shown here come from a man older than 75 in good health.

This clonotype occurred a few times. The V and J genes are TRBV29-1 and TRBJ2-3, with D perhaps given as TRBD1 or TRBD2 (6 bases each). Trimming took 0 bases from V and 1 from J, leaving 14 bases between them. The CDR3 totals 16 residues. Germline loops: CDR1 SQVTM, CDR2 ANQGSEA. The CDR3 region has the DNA TGCAGCGTTGAAGATAGGGGGAGGCCCGGCACAGATACGCAGTATTTT. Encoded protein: CSVEDRGRPGTDTQYF.

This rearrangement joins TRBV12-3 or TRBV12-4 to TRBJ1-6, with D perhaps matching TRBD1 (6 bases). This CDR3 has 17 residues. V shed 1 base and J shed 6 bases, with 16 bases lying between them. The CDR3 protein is CASSLGAQGWSNSPLHF. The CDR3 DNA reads TGTGCCAGCAGTTTAGGGGCCCAGGGGTGGTCTAATTCACCCCTCCACTTT.

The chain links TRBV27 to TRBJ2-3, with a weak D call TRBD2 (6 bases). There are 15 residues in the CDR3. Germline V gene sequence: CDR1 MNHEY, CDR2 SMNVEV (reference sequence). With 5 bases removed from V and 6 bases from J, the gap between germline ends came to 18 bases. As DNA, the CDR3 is TGTGCCAGCAGTCGAACCGGGATCGGAGGGGATACGCAGTATTTT. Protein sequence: CASSRTGIGGDTQYF.

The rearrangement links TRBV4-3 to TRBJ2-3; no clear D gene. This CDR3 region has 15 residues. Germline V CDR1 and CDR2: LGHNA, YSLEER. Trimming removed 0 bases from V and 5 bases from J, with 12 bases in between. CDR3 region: CASSQDQSDLDTQYF. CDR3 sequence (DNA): TGCGCCAGCAGCCAAGATCAGAGCGACCTAGATACGCAGTATTTT.

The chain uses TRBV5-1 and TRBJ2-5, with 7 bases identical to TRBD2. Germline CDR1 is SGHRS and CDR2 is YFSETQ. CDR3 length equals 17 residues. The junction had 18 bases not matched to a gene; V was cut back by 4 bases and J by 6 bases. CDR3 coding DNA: TGCGCCAGCAGCCCCCCCGTGGGCGGGGGTAGCGGAAAGACCCAGTACTTC. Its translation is CASSPPVGGGSGKTQYF.

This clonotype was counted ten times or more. The CDR3 sequence is CASSLVALATYEQYF. The CDR3 nucleotides read TGTGCCAGCAGCTTAGTAGCCCTAGCGACCTACGAGCAGTACTTC. J is TRBJ2-7 and V is TRBV7-2, with a weak D call TRBD2 (6 bases). The germline V gene encodes CDR1 SGHTA and CDR2 FQGNSA. The germline V and J ends were trimmed by 1 base and 2 bases, with 12 bases remaining between them. This CDR3 is 15 amino acids long.

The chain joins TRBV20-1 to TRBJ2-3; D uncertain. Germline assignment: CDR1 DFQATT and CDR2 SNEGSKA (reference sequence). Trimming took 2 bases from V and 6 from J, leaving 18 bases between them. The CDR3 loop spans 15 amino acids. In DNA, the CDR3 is TGCAGTGCTAGACTTTTGGACGCAAGGTTCGATACGCAGTATTTT. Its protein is CSARLLDARFDTQYF.

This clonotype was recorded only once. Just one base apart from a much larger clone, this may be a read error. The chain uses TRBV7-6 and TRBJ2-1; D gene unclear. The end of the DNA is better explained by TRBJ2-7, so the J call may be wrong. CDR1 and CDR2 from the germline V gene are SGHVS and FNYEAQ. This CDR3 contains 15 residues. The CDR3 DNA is TGTGCCAGCAGCTCGGGCCCCGACTCCTACAATGAGCAGTACTTC. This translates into CASSSGPDSYNEQYF.

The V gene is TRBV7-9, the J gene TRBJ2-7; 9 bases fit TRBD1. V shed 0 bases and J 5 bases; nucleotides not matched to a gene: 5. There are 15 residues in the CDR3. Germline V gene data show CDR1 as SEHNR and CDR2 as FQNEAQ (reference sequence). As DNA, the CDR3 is TGTGCCAGCAGCTTAGCTGGGACAGGGTATCACGAGCAGTACTTC. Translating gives CASSLAGTGYHEQYF. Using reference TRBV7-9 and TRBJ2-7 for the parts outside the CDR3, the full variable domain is DTGVSQNPRHKITKRGQNVTFRCDPISEHNRLYWYRQTLGQGPEFLTYFQNEAQLEKSRLLSDRFSAERPKGSFSTLEIQRTEQGDSAMYLCASSLAGTGYHEQYFGPGTRLTVT.

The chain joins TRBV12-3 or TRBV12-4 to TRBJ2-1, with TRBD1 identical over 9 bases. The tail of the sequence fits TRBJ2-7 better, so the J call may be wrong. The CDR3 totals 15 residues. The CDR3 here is CASSLRDRVYNEQYF. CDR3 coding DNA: TGTGCCAGCAGTTTAAGGGACAGGGTTTACAATGAGCAGTACTTC.

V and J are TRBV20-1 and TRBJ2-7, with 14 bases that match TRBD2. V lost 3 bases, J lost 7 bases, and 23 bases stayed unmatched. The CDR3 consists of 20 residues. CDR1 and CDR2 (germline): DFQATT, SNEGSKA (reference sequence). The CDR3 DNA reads TGCAGTGCTAGCACCCTCAAGGGGACTAGCGGGAGTGGGTCCCCCAATGAGCAGTACTTC. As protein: CSASTLKGTSGSGSPNEQYF.

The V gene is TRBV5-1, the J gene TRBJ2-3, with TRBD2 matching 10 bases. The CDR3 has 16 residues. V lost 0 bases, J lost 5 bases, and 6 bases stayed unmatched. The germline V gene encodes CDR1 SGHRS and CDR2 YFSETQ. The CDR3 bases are TGCGCCAGCAGCTTGGAGCTAGCGGGAGTTGGAGATACGCAGTATTTT. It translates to CASSLELAGVGDTQYF.

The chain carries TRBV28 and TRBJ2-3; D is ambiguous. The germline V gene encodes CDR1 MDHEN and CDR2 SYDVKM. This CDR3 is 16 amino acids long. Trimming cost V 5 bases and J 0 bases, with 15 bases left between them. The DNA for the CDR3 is TGTGCCAGCAGTCTCAGGTTGCCCGCTAGCACAGATACGCAGTATTTT. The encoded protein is CASSLRLPASTDTQYF.